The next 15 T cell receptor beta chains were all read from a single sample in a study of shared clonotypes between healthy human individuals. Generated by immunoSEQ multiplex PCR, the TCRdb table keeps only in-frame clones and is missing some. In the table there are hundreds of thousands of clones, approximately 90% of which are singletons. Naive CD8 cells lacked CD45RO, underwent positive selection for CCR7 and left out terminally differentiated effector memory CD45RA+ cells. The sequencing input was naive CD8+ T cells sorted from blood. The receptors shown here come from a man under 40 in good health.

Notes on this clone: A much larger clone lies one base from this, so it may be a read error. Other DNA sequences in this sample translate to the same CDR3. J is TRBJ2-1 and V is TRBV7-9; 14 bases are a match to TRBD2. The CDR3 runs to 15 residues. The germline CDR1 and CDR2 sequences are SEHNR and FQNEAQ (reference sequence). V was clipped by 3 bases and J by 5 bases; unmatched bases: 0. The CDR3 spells CASSLGLAGDNEQFF. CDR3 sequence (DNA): TGTGCCAGCAGCTTGGGACTAGCGGGAGACAATGAGCAGTTCTTC.

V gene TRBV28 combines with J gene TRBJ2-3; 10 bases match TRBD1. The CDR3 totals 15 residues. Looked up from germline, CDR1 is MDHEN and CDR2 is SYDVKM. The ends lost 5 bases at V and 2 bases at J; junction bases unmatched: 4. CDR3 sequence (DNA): TGTGCCAGCAGTGCTGGGACAGGGGCCACAGATACGCAGTATTTT. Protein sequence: CASSAGTGATDTQYF.

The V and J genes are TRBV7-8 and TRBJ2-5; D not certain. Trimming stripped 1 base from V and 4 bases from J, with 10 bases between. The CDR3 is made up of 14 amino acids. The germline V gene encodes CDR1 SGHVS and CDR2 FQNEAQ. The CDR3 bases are TGTGCCAGCAGCTTAGGCGTCAGTGGAGAGACCCAGTACTTC. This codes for CASSLGVSGETQYF. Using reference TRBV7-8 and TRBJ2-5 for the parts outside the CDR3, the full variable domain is GAGVSQSPRYKVAKRGQDVALRCDPISGHVSLFWYQQALGQGPEFLTYFQNEAQLDKSGLPSDRFFAERPEGSVSTLKIQRTQQEDSAVYLCASSLGVSGETQYFGPGTRLLVL.

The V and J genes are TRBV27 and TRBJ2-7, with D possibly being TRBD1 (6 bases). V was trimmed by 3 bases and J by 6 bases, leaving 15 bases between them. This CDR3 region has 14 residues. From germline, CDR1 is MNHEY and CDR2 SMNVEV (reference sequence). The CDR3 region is CASSFRDTFLEQYF. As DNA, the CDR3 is TGTGCCAGCAGTTTCCGGGACACCTTCCTCGAGCAGTACTTC.

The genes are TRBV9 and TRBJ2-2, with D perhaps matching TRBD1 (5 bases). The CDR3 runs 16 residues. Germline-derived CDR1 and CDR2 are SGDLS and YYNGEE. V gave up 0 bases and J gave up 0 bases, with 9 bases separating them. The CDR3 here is CASSVAGATNTGELFF. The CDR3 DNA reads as TGTGCCAGCAGCGTAGCTGGGGCGACGAACACCGGGGAGCTGTTTTTT.

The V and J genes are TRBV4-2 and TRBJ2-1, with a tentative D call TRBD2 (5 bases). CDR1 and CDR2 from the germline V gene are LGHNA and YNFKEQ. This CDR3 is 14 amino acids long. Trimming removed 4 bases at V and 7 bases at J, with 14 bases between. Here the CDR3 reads CASSPRGSVNEQFF. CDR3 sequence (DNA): TGTGCCAGCAGCCCTCGTGGTAGCGTTAATGAGCAGTTCTTC.

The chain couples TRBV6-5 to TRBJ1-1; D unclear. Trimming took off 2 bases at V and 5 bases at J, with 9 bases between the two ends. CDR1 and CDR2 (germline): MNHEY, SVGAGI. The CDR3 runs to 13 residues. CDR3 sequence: CASSYPGWTEAFF. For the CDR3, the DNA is TGTGCCAGCAGTTACCCTGGGTGGACTGAAGCTTTCTTT.

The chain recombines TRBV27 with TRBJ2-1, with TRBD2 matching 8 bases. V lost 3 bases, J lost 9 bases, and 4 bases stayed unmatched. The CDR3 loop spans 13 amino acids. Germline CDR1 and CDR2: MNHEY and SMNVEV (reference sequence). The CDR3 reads CASSFGLASEQFF. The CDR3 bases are TGTGCCAGCAGTTTCGGACTAGCTAGTGAGCAGTTCTTC.

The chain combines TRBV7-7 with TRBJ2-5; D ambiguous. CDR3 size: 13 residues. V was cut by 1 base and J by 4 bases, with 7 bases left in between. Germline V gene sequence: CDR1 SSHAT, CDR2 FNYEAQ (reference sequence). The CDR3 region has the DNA TGTGCCAGCAGCTTAGAAGGGCGAGAGACCCAGTACTTC. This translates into CASSLEGRETQYF.

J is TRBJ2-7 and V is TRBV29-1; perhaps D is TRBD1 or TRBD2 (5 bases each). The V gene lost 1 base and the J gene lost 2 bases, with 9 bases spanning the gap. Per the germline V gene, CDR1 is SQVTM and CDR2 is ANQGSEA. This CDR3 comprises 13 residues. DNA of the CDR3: TGCAGCGTTGAAGGGGACCAGACCTACGAGCAGTACTTC. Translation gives CSVEGDQTYEQYF.

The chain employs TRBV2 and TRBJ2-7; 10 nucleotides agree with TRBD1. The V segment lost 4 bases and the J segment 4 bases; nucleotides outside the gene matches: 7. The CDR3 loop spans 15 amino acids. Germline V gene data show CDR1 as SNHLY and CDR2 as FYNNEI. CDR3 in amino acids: CASSVSGQGGYEQYF. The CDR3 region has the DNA TGTGCCAGCAGTGTCTCCGGACAGGGGGGGTACGAGCAGTACTTC.

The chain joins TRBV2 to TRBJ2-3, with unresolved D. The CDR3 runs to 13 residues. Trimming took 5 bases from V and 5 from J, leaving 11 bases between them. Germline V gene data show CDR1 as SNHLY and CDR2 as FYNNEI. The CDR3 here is CASSRVRLDTQYF. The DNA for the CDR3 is TGTGCCAGCAGTCGGGTACGCCTAGATACGCAGTATTTT.

For the CDR3, the DNA is TGTGCCAGCAGCTTAGGGCGGGAGGGATATGGCGGGGAGCTGTTTTTT. It codes for CASSLGREGYGGELFF. The V and J genes are TRBV11-2 and TRBJ2-2; TRBD2 matches at 9 bases. Trimming at V came to 1 base and at J to 7 bases, leaving 7 bases not matched to a gene. CDR1 is SGHAT and CDR2 is FQNNGV in the germline V gene. The CDR3 is made up of 16 amino acids.

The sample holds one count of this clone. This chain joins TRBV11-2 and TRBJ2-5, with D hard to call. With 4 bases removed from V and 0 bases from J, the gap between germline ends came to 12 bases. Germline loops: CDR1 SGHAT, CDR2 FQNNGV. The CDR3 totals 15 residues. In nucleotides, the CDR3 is TGTGCCAGCAGCTCCCGCTTCGAGTACCAAGAGACCCAGTACTTC. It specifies CASSSRFEYQETQYF. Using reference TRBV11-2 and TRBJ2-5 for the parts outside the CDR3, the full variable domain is EAGVAQSPRYKIIEKRQSVAFWCNPISGHATLYWYQQILGQGPKLLIQFQNNGVVDDSQLPKDRFSAERLKGVDSTLKIQPAKLEDSAVYLCASSSRFEYQETQYFGPGTRLLVL.

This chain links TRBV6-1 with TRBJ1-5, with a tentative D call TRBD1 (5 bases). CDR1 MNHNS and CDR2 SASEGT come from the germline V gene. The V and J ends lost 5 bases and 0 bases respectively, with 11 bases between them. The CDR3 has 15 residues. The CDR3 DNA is TGTGCCAGCAGTCAGACAGTTCCTAGCAATCAGCCCCAGCATTTT. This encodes CASSQTVPSNQPQHF.